This record covers a single TCR beta chain. This clone's antigen is unknown. Base qualities were left out, and no much larger clone turns up one base away. To prepare the library, the immunoSEQ multiplex PCR assay was applied. What TCRdb holds here is the immuneACCESS table cut down to in-frame rearrangements. Part of the clones is not present; checked against another copy, under half of the missing clones reflect an unresolved V gene, and the others are unexplained. Within this sample are 700,000 or so clones, with 80% to 90% of them counted one time only. The ten largest clones capture more than 0.008% of the sample. Trimming removed 4 bases from V and 6 bases from J; the gene matches leave 9 bases unexplained. Taken from cysteine to phenylalanine, the CDR3 has 16 residues. Kept here is only the CDR3 DNA, which spans 48 bases and is read in frame from base 1. For CDR1 and CDR2, the germline V gene lists ENHRY and SYGVKD.

This sample stems from a study of shared T cell receptors in the human thymus (dated by TCRdb to the early 2020s). For the wider study: The study examined how the human thymus generates shared, self-reactive T-cell receptor alpha chains.

These data also featured in a second study, about human thymus T cells. Per the second study: Donors were immunologically healthy infants undergoing open corrective cardiac surgery for congenital heart defects in Finland. Thymus tissue was collected as surgical resects that were removed during corrective cardiac surgery. Biased V and J gene segment usage appeared to be present in both thymic and peripheral blood repertoires. The related research found that thymic TCR repertoires overlapped highly between unrelated individuals. The study described the TCR alpha and beta repertoires in under 10 infant thymus samples and a few matching peripheral blood samples. The infant donors were about 6 to 244 days old, and the cohort included more than five males and two females. Thymocytes were mechanically released from the tissue and were stored as pellets of roughly 9-31 million cells at -70 degrees C. A QIAsymphony instrument was used to extract genomic DNA from the frozen cell pellets. The immunoSEQ multiplex PCR assay was used to amplify the TCRB and TCRAD loci from a standardized amount of quality-controlled genomic DNA. Amplicons spanned the V(D)J region at a length sufficient to cover the CDR3 and identify V and J genes. The amplicons were sequenced on an Illumina platform via the commercial immunoSEQ service. Primer bias and sequencing errors were corrected using previously described methods, and TCRAD and TCRB definitions followed the IMGT database. Repertoires were analysed with immunoSEQ Analyzer 3.0 and VDJTools, covering basic statistics, V/J segment usage, diversity estimates, rarefaction and pairwise overlap. Diversity was estimated using the Chao1, ChaoE, Efron-Thisted, Shannon and inverse Simpson indices, and was also estimated on datasets down-sampled to the size of the smallest sample. Repertoire overlap was determined by strict matching of CDR3 nucleotide sequence, V gene and J gene, and Jaccard-based multidimensional scaling clustering was applied. On average, thymus samples gave 800,000 or so unique TCRB clonotypes, whereas blood samples gave some 84,000.

Recombination linked TRBV10-3 to TRBJ1-6; 7 nucleotides in the junction match TRBD1. Sequencing was performed on thymocytes. The origin of this receptor is a girl under three years old with a congenital heart defect. Donor details come from another sample of the same person, matched by shared clones. The CDR3 sequence is CAISGSRQGANSPLHF. The bases are TGTGCCATCAGTGGTAGCCGACAGGGAGCTAATTCACCCCTCCACTTT.